Described below is a single T cell receptor (beta chain) sequence and its context. Its specificity is unknown. The sample is drawn from a study of identical twins. MiXCR, run by TCRdb on the 5' RACE reads, gives a single entry per CDR3 protein. The sample lists 450,000 or so distinct CDR3 sequences, 14% occurring once. General study findings and limits: Weaker excess sharing between twins was seen in beta out-of-frame sequences. Memory repertoires lacked the insertion deficit that abundant cord blood beta clonotypes showed.

This sample was shared with a second study, whose subject was yellow fever vaccine responses in identical twins.

Sequencing was carried out using CD4+ T cells sorted from blood. The source of this sequence is a woman aged 18-29 years in good health.

CDR3: CSARGLGQSSTDTQYF. The CDR3 nucleotides are TGCAGTGCTAGAGGTTTAGGACAGTCATCCACAGATACGCAGTATTTT. This sequence joins TRBV20-1 and TRBJ2-3, with a possible D match to TRBD1 (6 bases). The CDR3 has 16 amino acids. In germline, CDR1 is DFQATT, CDR2 SNEGSKA (reference sequence). Deletions cut 1 base from V and 2 bases from J, with 16 bases between.